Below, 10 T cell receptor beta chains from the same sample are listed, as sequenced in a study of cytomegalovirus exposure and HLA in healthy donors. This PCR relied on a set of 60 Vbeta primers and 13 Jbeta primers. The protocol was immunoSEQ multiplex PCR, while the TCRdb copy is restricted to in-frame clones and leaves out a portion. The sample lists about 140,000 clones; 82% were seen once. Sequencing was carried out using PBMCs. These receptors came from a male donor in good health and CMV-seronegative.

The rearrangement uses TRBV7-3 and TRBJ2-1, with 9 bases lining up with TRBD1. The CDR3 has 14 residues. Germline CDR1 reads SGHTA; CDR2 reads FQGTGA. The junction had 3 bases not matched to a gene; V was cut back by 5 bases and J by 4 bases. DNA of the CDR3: TGTGCCAGCAGCCGACAGGGGGGATACAATGAGCAGTTCTTC. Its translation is CASSRQGGYNEQFF.

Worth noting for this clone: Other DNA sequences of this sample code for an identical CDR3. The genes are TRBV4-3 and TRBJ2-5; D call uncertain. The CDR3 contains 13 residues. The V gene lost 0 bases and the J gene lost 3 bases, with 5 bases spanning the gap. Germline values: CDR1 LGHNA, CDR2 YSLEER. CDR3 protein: CASSQDLEETQYF. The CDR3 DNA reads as TGCGCCAGCAGCCAAGATCTAGAAGAGACCCAGTACTTC.

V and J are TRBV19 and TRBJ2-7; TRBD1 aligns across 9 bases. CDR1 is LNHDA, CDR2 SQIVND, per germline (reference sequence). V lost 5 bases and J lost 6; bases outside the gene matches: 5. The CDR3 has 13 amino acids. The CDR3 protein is CASSFGTGTEQYF. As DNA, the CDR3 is TGTGCCAGTAGTTTCGGGACAGGGACCGAGCAGTACTTC.

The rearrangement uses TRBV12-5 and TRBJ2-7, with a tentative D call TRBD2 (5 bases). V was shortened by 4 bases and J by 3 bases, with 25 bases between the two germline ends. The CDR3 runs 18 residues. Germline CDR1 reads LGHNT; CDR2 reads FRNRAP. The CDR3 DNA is TGTGCTAGTGGTTCGTTACGGTCCCTTCCGGGATTAAACTACGAGCAGTACTTC. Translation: CASGSLRSLPGLNYEQYF.

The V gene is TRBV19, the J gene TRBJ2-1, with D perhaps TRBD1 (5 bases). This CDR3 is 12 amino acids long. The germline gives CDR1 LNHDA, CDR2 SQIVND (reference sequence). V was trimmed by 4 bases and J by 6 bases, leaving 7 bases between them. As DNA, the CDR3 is TGTGCCAGTAGTACAGGGTCCAATGAGCAGTTCTTC. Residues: CASSTGSNEQFF.

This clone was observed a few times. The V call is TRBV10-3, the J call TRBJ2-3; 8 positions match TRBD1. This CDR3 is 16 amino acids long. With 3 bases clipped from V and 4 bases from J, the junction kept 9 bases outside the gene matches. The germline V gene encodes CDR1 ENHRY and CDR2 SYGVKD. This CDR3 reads CAISDSGQGGADTQYF. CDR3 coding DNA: TGTGCCATCAGTGACTCCGGACAGGGCGGGGCAGATACGCAGTATTTT.

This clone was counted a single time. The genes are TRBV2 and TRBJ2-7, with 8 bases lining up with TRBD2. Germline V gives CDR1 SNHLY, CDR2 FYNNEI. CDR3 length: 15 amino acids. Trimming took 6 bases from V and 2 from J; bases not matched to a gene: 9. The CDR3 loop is CASRAAAGLAYEQYF. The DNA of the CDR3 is TGTGCCAGCAGGGCCGCGGCGGGACTAGCCTACGAGCAGTACTTC.

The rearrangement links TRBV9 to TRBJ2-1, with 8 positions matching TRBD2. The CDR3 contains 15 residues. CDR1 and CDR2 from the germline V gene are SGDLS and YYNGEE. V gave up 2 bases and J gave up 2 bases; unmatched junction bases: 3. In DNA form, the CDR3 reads TGTGCCAGCAGCGTGACAGCGGGGGCCTACAATGAGCAGTTCTTC. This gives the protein CASSVTAGAYNEQFF.

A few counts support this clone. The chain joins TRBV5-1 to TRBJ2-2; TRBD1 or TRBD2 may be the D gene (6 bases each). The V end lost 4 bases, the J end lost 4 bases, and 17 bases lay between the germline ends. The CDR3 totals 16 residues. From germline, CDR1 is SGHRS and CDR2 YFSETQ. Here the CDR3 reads CASSLGGRITTGELFF. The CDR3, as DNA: TGCGCCAGCAGCCTGGGGGGCAGAATCACCACCGGGGAGCTGTTTTTT.

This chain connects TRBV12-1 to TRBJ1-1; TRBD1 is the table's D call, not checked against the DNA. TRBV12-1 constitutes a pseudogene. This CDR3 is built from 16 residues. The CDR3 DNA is TGTGCCAGCAGCTTCGGGTGCGGACAGTCGAACACTGAAGCTTTCTTT. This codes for CASSFGCGQSNTEAFF.